Listed here are 13 T cell receptor beta chains from one sample, sequenced in a study of blood T cell repertoires in COVID-19. The assay was immunoSEQ multiplex PCR, and TCRdb's table has in-frame clones only and misses some. The sample carries 310,000 or so clones, approximately 88% recorded once. What was sequenced was PBMCs or T cells enriched from blood (not recorded which). The receptors derive from a woman between 18 and 30 years old who had recovered from COVID-19.

In this sample, this clone turned up once. The chain couples TRBV11-3 to TRBJ2-1; D gene ambiguous. The ends were cut back, 1 base at V and 5 bases at J, with 6 bases in the middle. The CDR3 is 13 residues long. Germline lookup yields CDR1 SGHNT and CDR2 YENEEA. CDR3 DNA sequence: TGTGCCAGCAGCTTAGCGGTCAACAATGAGCAGTTCTTC. It translates to CASSLAVNNEQFF. Looking up the rest from reference TRBV11-3 and TRBJ2-1 gives the full variable domain: EAGVVQSPRYKIIEKKQPVAFWCNPISGHNTLYWYLQNLGQGPELLIRYENEEAVDDSQLPKDRFSAERLKGVDSTLKIQPAELGDSAVYLCASSLAVNNEQFFGPGTRLTVL.

The chain joins TRBV7-9 to TRBJ1-3, with 8 bases identical to TRBD1. The CDR3 has 16 residues. CDR1 is SEHNR, CDR2 FQNEAQ, per germline (reference sequence). The V gene end was trimmed by 5 bases and the J gene end by 0 bases; junction bases not matched to a gene: 6. The CDR3 sequence: CASSGGQVLSGNTIYF. The CDR3, as DNA: TGTGCCAGCAGCGGGGGACAGGTTCTCTCTGGAAACACCATATATTTT.

This clone has just a few counts. The chain has TRBV5-1 and TRBJ2-4, with 7 nucleotides matching TRBD1. Unmatched junction bases numbered 5, after V lost 1 base and J lost 1 base. The CDR3 has 16 residues. Germline V CDR1 and CDR2: SGHRS, YFSETQ. CDR3 bases: TGCGCCAGCAGCTTGTGGGGCAGGGGGGCCAAAAACATTCAGTACTTC. This sequence encodes CASSLWGRGAKNIQYF.

This rearrangement joins TRBV7-3 to TRBJ2-3; D call uncertain. This CDR3 is built from 13 residues. V was trimmed by 5 bases and J by 4 bases, leaving 10 bases between them. Germline V gene lookup returns CDR1 SGHTA and CDR2 FQGTGA. This chain's CDR3 is CASSAGPPDTQYF. The DNA of the CDR3 is TGTGCCAGCAGCGCTGGGCCCCCAGATACGCAGTATTTT. Full variable domain (missing parts from reference TRBV7-3 and TRBJ2-3): GAGVSQTPSNKVTEKGKYVELRCDPISGHTALYWYRQSLGQGPEFLIYFQGTGAADDSGLPNDRFFAVRPEGSVSTLKIQRTERGDSAVYLCASSAGPPDTQYFGPGTRLTVL.

This rearrangement joins TRBV18 to TRBJ2-1; D not resolved. The CDR3 totals 16 residues. The germline V gene has CDR1 KGHSH and CDR2 LQKENI. V was shortened by 1 base and J by 0 bases, with 10 bases between the two germline ends. This chain's CDR3 is CASSPQDGSSYNEQFF. CDR3 DNA sequence: TGTGCCAGCTCACCACAAGATGGTAGCTCCTACAATGAGCAGTTCTTC.

Worth noting for this clone: The sample contains more than one DNA sequence encoding this CDR3. V gene TRBV7-2 combines with J gene TRBJ2-7, with D perhaps matching TRBD1 (5 bases). The ends were cut back, 2 bases at V and 0 bases at J, with 8 bases in the middle. This CDR3 contains 14 residues. Germline V gene lookup returns CDR1 SGHTA and CDR2 FQGNSA. Written as DNA, the CDR3 is TGTGCCAGCAGCTTACAGGGCTCCTCCTACGAGCAGTACTTC. This codes for CASSLQGSSYEQYF.

CDR3 sequence: CAWNSDRGGTEAFF. The CDR3 DNA reads TGTGCCTGGAATAGTGACAGGGGAGGAACTGAAGCTTTCTTT. This chain connects TRBV30 to TRBJ1-1, with TRBD1 identical over 8 bases. The CDR3 is 14 amino acids. The V segment lost 4 bases and the J segment 5 bases; nucleotides outside the gene matches: 9. Looked up from germline, CDR1 is GTSNPN and CDR2 is SVGIG (reference sequence).

V is TRBV7-9 and J is TRBJ1-5, with D possibly being TRBD1 (5 bases). The CDR3 is made up of 15 amino acids. Germline-derived CDR1 and CDR2 are SEHNR and FQNEAQ (reference sequence). Between the trimmed V and J ends, which lost 5 bases and 3 bases, there was a span of 14 bases. The DNA of the CDR3 is TGTGCCAGCAGCCCCCAGGGATCTGACAATCAGCCCCAGCATTTT. This translates into CASSPQGSDNQPQHF. Supplemented by reference TRBV7-9 and TRBJ1-5, the full variable domain reads DTGVSQNPRHKITKRGQNVTFRCDPISEHNRLYWYRQTLGQGPEFLTYFQNEAQLEKSRLLSDRFSAERPKGSFSTLEIQRTEQGDSAMYLCASSPQGSDNQPQHFGDGTRLSIL.

DNA for the CDR3: TGTGCCAGCAGTGATAATATACAGGGTTATCGTGGCTACACCTTC. Its protein is CASSDNIQGYRGYTF. This chain links TRBV28 with TRBJ1-2; D perhaps matches TRBD1 (6 bases). There are 15 residues in the CDR3. V lost 5 bases and J lost 7, with 20 bases in between. The germline gives CDR1 MDHEN, CDR2 SYDVKM.

This clone has a handful of counts. The chain links TRBV19 to TRBJ2-7; 9 bases align to TRBD1. Germline values: CDR1 LNHDA, CDR2 SQIVND (reference sequence). V dropped 5 bases and J dropped 5; count of bases not matched to a gene: 7. The CDR3 length is 14 residues. The CDR3 is CASSVGQGINEQYF. CDR3 in DNA: TGTGCCAGTAGTGTTGGACAGGGGATAAACGAGCAGTACTTC.

The genes are TRBV7-2 and TRBJ2-5; D may be TRBD1 (6 bases). CDR1 is SGHTA, CDR2 FQGNSA, per germline. The CDR3 loop spans 14 amino acids. Trimming removed 4 bases from V and 0 bases from J, with 9 bases in between. CDR3 region: CASSSRQDQETQYF. CDR3 nucleotide sequence: TGTGCCAGCAGCTCCAGACAGGACCAAGAGACCCAGTACTTC. The variable domain in full, with the rest retrieved from reference TRBV7-2 and TRBJ2-5, is GAGVSQSPSNKVTEKGKDVELRCDPISGHTALYWYRQSLGQGLEFLIYFQGNSAPDKSGLPSDRFSAERTGGSVSTLTIQRTQQEDSAVYLCASSSRQDQETQYFGPGTRLLVL.

The V call is TRBV5-1, the J call TRBJ1-1, with D tentatively TRBD1 (5 bases). Germline CDR1 reads SGHRS; CDR2 reads YFSETQ. There are 15 residues in the CDR3. Trimming took off 4 bases at V and 6 bases at J, with 19 bases between the two ends. The CDR3 region has the DNA TGCGCCAGCAGCCCAACGCCTGGCAGGGAGGCTGAAGCTTTCTTT. It encodes CASSPTPGREAEAFF.

V gene TRBV19 combines with J gene TRBJ1-1; D is uncertain. CDR1 and CDR2 (germline): LNHDA, SQIVND (reference sequence). This CDR3 region has 13 residues. Trimming took 2 bases from V and 5 from J, leaving 9 bases between them. The CDR3 nucleotides read TGTGCCAGTAGTATAAATTCCGGGACTGAAGCTTTCTTT. This translates into CASSINSGTEAFF.